One and the same sample provided the 22 T cell receptor beta chains below, sequenced in a study of T cell repertoires in cytomegalovirus infection. No antigens are known for them. TCRdb analysed the reads with MiXCR anew, one entry per CDR3 protein. The sample has fewer than 200,000 distinct CDR3 sequences, 20% to 25% seen once; the top ten hold around a quarter. The sample here was CD8+ T cells from cultured PBMCs, taken from culture after CMV antigen stimulation. The receptors come from a human donor in good health (CMV status not recorded). Some clones in this sample may be carry-over from other donors' samples.

The chain recombines TRBV7-7 with TRBJ2-1, with D possibly matching TRBD2 (7 bases). This CDR3 spans 15 amino acids. V was trimmed by 1 base and J by 4 bases, leaving 11 bases between them. The V gene's germline CDR1 is SSHAT and CDR2 FNYEAQ (reference sequence). CDR3 sequence: CASSLEGGAYNEQFF. For the CDR3, the DNA is TGTGCCAGCAGCTTAGAAGGGGGGGCTTACAATGAGCAGTTCTTC.

The V call is TRBV7-2, the J call TRBJ2-1; perhaps TRBD2 as D (5 bases). Deletions cut 5 bases from V and 3 bases from J, with 14 bases between. Germline CDR1 is SGHTA and CDR2 is FQGNSA. The CDR3 covers 15 residues. Here the CDR3 reads CASSPTGSLYNEQFF. Here the CDR3 DNA reads TGTGCCAGCAGCCCTACGGGGTCCCTCTACAATGAGCAGTTCTTC.

This clonotype occurred many times. This chain connects TRBV7-7 to TRBJ2-3, with TRBD1 identical over 8 bases. Germline CDR1 is SSHAT and CDR2 is FNYEAQ (reference sequence). The V segment lost 4 bases and the J segment 7 bases; nucleotides outside the gene matches: 4. The CDR3 runs to 13 residues. This CDR3 reads CASSSSGGYTQYF. The CDR3 DNA follows: TGTGCCAGCAGCTCTTCAGGGGGCTATACGCAGTATTTT. Complete variable domain (other parts from reference TRBV7-7 and TRBJ2-3): GAGVSQSPRYKVTKRGQDVTLRCDPISSHATLYWYQQALGQGPEFLTYFNYEAQPDKSGLPSDRFSAERPEGSISTLTIQRTEQRDSAMYRCASSSSGGYTQYFGPGTRLTVL.

The sample holds many counts of this clonotype. An end of the junction differs from the germline gene, which may be a read error. The chain uses TRBV4-3 and TRBJ2-2; D may correspond to TRBD1 or TRBD2 (5 bases each). This CDR3 comprises 14 residues. The germline CDR1 and CDR2 sequences are LGHNA and YSLEER. CDR3 in amino acids: CASSPGPNTGELFF. CDR3 nucleotide sequence: TGTGCCAGCAGCCCGGGACCGAACACCGGGGAGCTGTTTTTT.

This chain links TRBV27 with TRBJ1-1, with D perhaps matching TRBD1 (5 bases). The CDR3 runs 16 residues. Germline CDR1 and CDR2: MNHEY and SMNVEV (reference sequence). Trimming stripped 7 bases from V and 4 bases from J, with 22 bases between. The CDR3: CASIPPSATGATEAFF. The CDR3 nucleotides are TGTGCCAGCATACCACCATCGGCCACTGGGGCCACTGAAGCTTTCTTT.

This clonotype has only a few counts. The chain's CDR3 is CASSLSRQGAMNTEAFF. The CDR3 coding sequence is TGTGCCAGCAGCTTATCCCGACAGGGAGCCATGAACACTGAAGCTTTCTTT. The chain has TRBV7-2 and TRBJ1-1; 7 nucleotides agree with TRBD1. Per germline, CDR1 SGHTA and CDR2 FQGNSA. The CDR3 length is 17 residues. V was clipped by 2 bases and J by 0 bases; unmatched bases: 9.

This clonotype was detected a few times. CDR3 sequence reads: CASSQDAGDYYNEQFF. Here the CDR3 DNA reads TGCGCCAGCAGCCAAGATGCGGGGGACTACTACAATGAGCAGTTCTTC. The chain joins TRBV4-1 to TRBJ2-1, with 7 positions matching TRBD2. J lost 3 bases, V lost 0 bases, and 5 bases had no gene match. CDR1 MGHRA and CDR2 YSYEKL come from the germline V gene. The CDR3 contains 16 residues.

The chain recombines TRBV6-2 or TRBV6-3 with TRBJ1-5; D not certain. The V end lost 4 bases, the J end lost 0 bases, and 7 bases lay between the germline ends. Germline CDR1 MNHEY, CDR2 SVGEGT. This CDR3 contains 14 residues. CDR3 DNA sequence: TGTGCCAGCAGTTTTGGTGATAGCAATCAGCCCCAGCATTTT. Its translation is CASSFGDSNQPQHF.

A few counts support this clonotype. V is TRBV7-9 and J is TRBJ2-5; TRBD1 matches 7 bases. Trimming cost V 5 bases and J 5 bases; bases outside gene matches: 8. There are 14 residues in the CDR3. Germline CDR1 reads SEHNR; CDR2 reads FQNEAQ (reference sequence). For the CDR3, the DNA is TGTGCCAGCAGCCCCTCGACAGGGACGGAGACCCAGTACTTC. It specifies CASSPSTGTETQYF. Together with reference TRBV7-9 and TRBJ2-5, the CDR3 gives the full variable domain: DTGVSQNPRHKITKRGQNVTFRCDPISEHNRLYWYRQTLGQGPEFLTYFQNEAQLEKSRLLSDRFSAERPKGSFSTLEIQRTEQGDSAMYLCASSPSTGTETQYFGPGTRLLVL.

This clonotype was seen repeatedly, ten times or more. The J gene is TRBJ1-4, the V gene TRBV6-2 or TRBV6-3; 12 nucleotides match TRBD1. This CDR3 contains 16 residues. Germline CDR1 reads MNHEY; CDR2 reads SVGEGT. The ends lost 2 bases at V and 7 bases at J; junction bases unmatched: 5. The DNA for the CDR3 is TGTGCCAGCAGTTACCCCGGGACAGGGGGCTTTGAAAAACTGTTTTTT. Amino acids: CASSYPGTGGFEKLFF.

This clonotype was counted a few times. This chain joins TRBV6-2 or TRBV6-3 and TRBJ1-1; weak D call: TRBD1 (6 bases). Per the germline V gene, CDR1 is MNHEY and CDR2 is SVGEGT. The V end was cut by 2 bases, the J end by 5 bases, with 24 bases between. The CDR3 has 18 amino acids. Written as DNA, the CDR3 is TGTGCCAGCAGTTACGCCCGGGACACATCCCTAGGAAGGACTGAAGCTTTCTTT. Translation gives CASSYARDTSLGRTEAFF.

This rearrangement joins TRBV19 to TRBJ1-1, with D perhaps TRBD1 (6 bases). Germline assignment: CDR1 LNHDA and CDR2 SQIVND (reference sequence). The V end was cut by 3 bases, the J end by 1 base, with 18 bases between. The CDR3 is made up of 17 amino acids. The CDR3: CASSISRQKGGNTEAFF. Here the CDR3 DNA reads TGTGCCAGTAGTATCTCCCGGCAGAAAGGGGGGAACACTGAAGCTTTCTTT.

This chain joins TRBV12-3 or TRBV12-4 and TRBJ1-2; 10 nucleotides match TRBD1. This CDR3 spans 16 amino acids. V shed 5 bases and J 5 bases; nucleotides not matched to a gene: 11. The CDR3 DNA sequence: TGTGCCAGCAGTCCGGAGACAGGGGGCTTCGATTATGGCTACACCTTC. Translated, it gives CASSPETGGFDYGYTF.

V usage is TRBV6-2 or TRBV6-3 and J usage is TRBJ1-4; possible D gene TRBD1, 5 bases. The germline V gene has CDR1 MNHEY and CDR2 SVGEGT. This CDR3 has 14 amino acids. V lost 0 bases and J 8 bases, leaving 10 bases between the germline ends. As DNA, the CDR3 is TGTGCCAGCAGTTACTCGACAGATACAGAAAAACTGTTTTTT. Translated, it gives CASSYSTDTEKLFF.

This clonotype was detected only a few times. The chain couples TRBV6-8 to TRBJ2-3; 9 nucleotides line up with TRBD2. The CDR3 runs 15 residues. With 4 bases clipped from V and 5 bases from J, the junction kept 7 bases outside the gene matches. Germline CDR1 reads MNHGY; CDR2 reads SAAAGT. In nucleotides, the CDR3 is TGTGCCAGCAGTTCATTAGCGGGGGCCGGAGATACGCAGTATTTT. It translates to CASSSLAGAGDTQYF.

This clonotype was detected a few times. The CDR3 DNA is TGTGCCAGCAGTGTCCAGAGGCAGGGGCAATCCTACGAGCAGTACTTC. The encoded protein is CASSVQRQGQSYEQYF. The chain recombines TRBV6-1 with TRBJ2-7, with D perhaps matching TRBD1 (6 bases). This CDR3 is built from 16 residues. Germline-derived CDR1 and CDR2 are MNHNS and SASEGT. Trimming took off 4 bases at V and 1 base at J, with 17 bases between the two ends.

The chain recombines TRBV12-5 with TRBJ1-4; 8 bases match TRBD1. The germline gives CDR1 LGHNT, CDR2 FRNRAP. The V gene end was trimmed by 6 bases and the J gene end by 8 bases; junction bases not matched to a gene: 11. The CDR3 has 15 residues. In DNA, the CDR3 is TGTGCTAGTGGCCGACTCCAGGGGGCGAGAGAAAAACTGTTTTTT. This translates into CASGRLQGAREKLFF.

The J gene is TRBJ1-5, the V gene TRBV6-1; D unresolved. The CDR3 runs 15 residues. CDR1 MNHNS and CDR2 SASEGT come from the germline V gene. V dropped 3 bases and J dropped 0 bases, with 9 bases sitting between them. CDR3 sequence (DNA): TGTGCCAGCAGTGATTGGGAACATAGCAATCAGCCCCAGCATTTT. Protein: CASSDWEHSNQPQHF.

The chain uses TRBV11-2 and TRBJ2-1, with 9 bases fitting TRBD2. CDR3 length: 16 amino acids. The V and J ends lost 1 base and 5 bases, in that order; junction bases with no gene match: 6. CDR1 is SGHAT and CDR2 is FQNNGV in the germline V gene. This CDR3 is CASSLVVAGDHNEQFF. The CDR3 DNA reads TGTGCCAGCAGCTTAGTGGTAGCGGGGGATCACAATGAGCAGTTCTTC.

This clonotype has just a few counts. This chain uses TRBV7-9 with TRBJ1-5, with D tentatively TRBD1 (5 bases). Deletions cut 4 bases from V and 8 bases from J, with 12 bases between. The germline CDR1 and CDR2 sequences are SEHNR and FQNEAQ (reference sequence). CDR3 length: 13 amino acids. DNA for the CDR3: TGTGCCAGCAGCTCGCAGGGTTTGGAGCCCCAGCATTTT. Translated, it gives CASSSQGLEPQHF.

The chain uses TRBV6-6 and TRBJ1-2; possible D gene TRBD1, 5 bases. Deletions cut 7 bases from V and 2 bases from J, with 17 bases between. Germline lookup yields CDR1 MNHNY and CDR2 SVGAGI (reference sequence). This CDR3 contains 15 residues. The CDR3 bases are TGTGCCAGCACCACCCAGCCGGGACGGAACTATGGCTACACCTTC. Translation: CASTTQPGRNYGYTF.

This clonotype was counted between two and nine times. The chain recombines TRBV7-2 with TRBJ2-1; D may be TRBD2 (6 bases). The V gene lost 2 bases and the J gene lost 9 bases, with 20 bases spanning the gap. The germline gives CDR1 SGHTA, CDR2 FQGNSA. The length of the CDR3 is 16 residues. CDR3 bases: TGTGCCAGCAGCTTAAACCGGGACTTGAGAGAGGGTGAGCAGTTCTTC. Translated: CASSLNRDLREGEQFF.